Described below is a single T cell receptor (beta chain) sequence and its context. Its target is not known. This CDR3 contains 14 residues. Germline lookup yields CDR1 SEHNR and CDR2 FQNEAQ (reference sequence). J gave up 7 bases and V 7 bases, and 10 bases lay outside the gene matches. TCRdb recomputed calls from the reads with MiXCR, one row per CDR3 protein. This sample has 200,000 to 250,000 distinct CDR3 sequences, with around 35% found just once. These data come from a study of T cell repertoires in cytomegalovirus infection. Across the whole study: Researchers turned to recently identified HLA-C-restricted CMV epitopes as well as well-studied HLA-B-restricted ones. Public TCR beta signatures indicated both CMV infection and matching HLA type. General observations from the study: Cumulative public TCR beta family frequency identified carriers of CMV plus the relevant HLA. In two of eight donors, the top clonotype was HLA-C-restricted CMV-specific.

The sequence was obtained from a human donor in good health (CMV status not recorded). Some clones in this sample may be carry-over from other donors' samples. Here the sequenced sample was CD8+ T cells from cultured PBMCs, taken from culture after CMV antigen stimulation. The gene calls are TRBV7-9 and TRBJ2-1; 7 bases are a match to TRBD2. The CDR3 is CASTASGVRNEQFF. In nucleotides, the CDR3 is TGTGCCAGCACCGCTAGCGGTGTTAGAAATGAGCAGTTCTTC.